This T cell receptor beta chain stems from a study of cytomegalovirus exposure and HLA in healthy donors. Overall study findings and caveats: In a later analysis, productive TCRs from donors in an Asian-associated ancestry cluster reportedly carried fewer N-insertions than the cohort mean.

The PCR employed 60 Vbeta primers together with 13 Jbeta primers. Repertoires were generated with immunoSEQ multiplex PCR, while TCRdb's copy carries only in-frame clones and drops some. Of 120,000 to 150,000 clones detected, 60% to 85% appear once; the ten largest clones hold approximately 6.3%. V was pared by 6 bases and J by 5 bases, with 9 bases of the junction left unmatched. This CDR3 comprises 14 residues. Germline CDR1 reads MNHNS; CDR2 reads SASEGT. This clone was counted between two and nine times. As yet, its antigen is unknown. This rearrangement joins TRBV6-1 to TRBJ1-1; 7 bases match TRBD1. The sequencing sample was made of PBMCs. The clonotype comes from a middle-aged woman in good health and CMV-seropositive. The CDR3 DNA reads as TGTGCCAGCAGCCTCCTGACAGGGTTTACTGAAGCTTTCTTT. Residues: CASSLLTGFTEAFF.